The entry below describes one T cell receptor beta chain. Antigen specificity is unknown. With a much larger clone just one base away, this may be a read error. PBMCs were isolated at a quantity of at least 7 million per sample. Combining a sample-barcoded 5' primer with a J-beta primer mix, a second PCR ran for roughly 6 to 11 cycles. MiXCR was run by TCRdb on the 5' RACE reads, yielding one entry per CDR3 protein. The data contain around 900,000 distinct CDR3 sequences, roughly 47% of them singletons. The entry originates in a study of blood T cells in healthy people across ages. General study results and limits: Relative to aged donors, long-lived donors carried more naive CD4+ cells and displayed higher diversity.

Germline-derived CDR1 and CDR2 are SQVTM and ANQGSEA. The CDR3 is 14 residues long. The source material was blood. This sequence joins TRBV29-1 and TRBJ2-7; D possibly matches TRBD1 or TRBD2 (5 bases each). Judging by the DNA end, TRBJ2-5 fits better; the J call may be wrong. The sequence was obtained from a woman aged 55-69 years in good health. CDR3 in amino acids: CSVDAGMERGTQYF. CDR3 in DNA: TGCAGCGTTGATGCCGGTATGGAGAGGGGGACCCAGTACTTC.